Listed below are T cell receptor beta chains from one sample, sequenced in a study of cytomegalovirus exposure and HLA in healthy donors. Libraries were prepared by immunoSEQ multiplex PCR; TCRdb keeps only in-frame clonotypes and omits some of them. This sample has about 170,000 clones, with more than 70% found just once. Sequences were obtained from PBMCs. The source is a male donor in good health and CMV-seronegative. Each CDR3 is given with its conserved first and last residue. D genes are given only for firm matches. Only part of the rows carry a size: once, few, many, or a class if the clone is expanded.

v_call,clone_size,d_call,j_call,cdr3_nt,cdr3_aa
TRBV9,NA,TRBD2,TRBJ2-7,TGTGCCAGCAGCGCCCGACTAGCTGGAGAGCAGTACTTC,CASSARLAGEQYF
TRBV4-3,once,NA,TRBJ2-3,TGCGCCAGCAGCCAAGATAGAGTACCAGATACGCAGTATTTT,CASSQDRVPDTQYF
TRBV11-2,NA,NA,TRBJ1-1,TGTGCCAGCAGCTCCGACCCAGGGATAGGAGCTTTCTTT,CASSSDPGIGAFF
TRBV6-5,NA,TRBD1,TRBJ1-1,TGTGCCAGCGGACCCACTCAGGGGGCGCGGACTGAAGCTTTCTTT,CASGPTQGARTEAFF
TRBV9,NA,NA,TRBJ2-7,TGTGCCAGCAGCGTTGGTAGAGGCCCCTACGAGCAGTACTTC,CASSVGRGPYEQYF
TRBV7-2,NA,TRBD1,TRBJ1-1,TGTGCCAGCAGCCGACGACAGGGGGAGGTCGGCACTGAAGCTTTCTTT,CASSRRQGEVGTEAFF
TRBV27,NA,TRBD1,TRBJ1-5,TGTGCCAGCAGTTTGGGGACAGGGGGAAATCAGCCCCAGCATTTT,CASSLGTGGNQPQHF
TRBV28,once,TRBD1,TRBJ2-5,TGTGCCAGCAGGTCCTATACAGGGGAACAAGAGACCCAGTACTTC,CASRSYTGEQETQYF
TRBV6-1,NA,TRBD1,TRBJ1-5,TGTGCCAGCAGTGGTTGGGACAGATATAGCAATCAGCCCCAGCATTTT,CASSGWDRYSNQPQHF
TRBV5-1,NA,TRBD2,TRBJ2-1,TGCGCCAGCAGCTCTGGTCCGACTAGCGGGGTCAACAATGAGCAGTTCTTC,CASSSGPTSGVNNEQFF
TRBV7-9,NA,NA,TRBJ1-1,TGTGCCAGCAGCACCGGGGGGGACACTGAAGCTTTCTTT,CASSTGGDTEAFF
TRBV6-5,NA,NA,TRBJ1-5,TGTGCCAGCAGTTACTCGAGGCAGGGTGGCCAGCCCCAGCATTTT,CASSYSRQGGQPQHF
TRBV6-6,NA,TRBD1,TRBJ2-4,TGTGCCAGCAGTTATGAGACAGGGCGCAAAAACATTCAGTACTTC,CASSYETGRKNIQYF
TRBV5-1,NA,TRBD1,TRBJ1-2,TGCGCCAGCAGCCAACCAGGACAGGACTATGGCTACACCTTC,CASSQPGQDYGYTF
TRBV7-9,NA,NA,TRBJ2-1,TGTGCCAGCAGCTACGATAATAGCAATGAGCAGTTCTTC,CASSYDNSNEQFF
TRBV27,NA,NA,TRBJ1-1,TGTGCCAGCAGTTTTGCGGGCTCGAACACTGAAGCTTTCTTT,CASSFAGSNTEAFF
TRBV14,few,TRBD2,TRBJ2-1,TGTGCCAGCAGCCAAATGACGGGAGGCTATGAGCAGTTCTTC,CASSQMTGGYEQFF
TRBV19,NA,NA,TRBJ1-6,TGTGCCAGTAGGATAACGGGGTTCAATTCACCCCTCCACTTT,CASRITGFNSPLHF
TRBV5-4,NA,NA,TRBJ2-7,TGTGCCAGCAGCTTTGAGGCCCAATCCTACGAGCAGTACTTC,CASSFEAQSYEQYF
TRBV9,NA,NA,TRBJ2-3,TGTGCCAGCAGCGCGGGACTTAGCACAGATACGCAGTATTTT,CASSAGLSTDTQYF
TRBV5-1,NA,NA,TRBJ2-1,TGCGCCAGCAGCTTGGGAGCTAGCGCTGCGGGAGAGCAGTTCTTC,CASSLGASAAGEQFF
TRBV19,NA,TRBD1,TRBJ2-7,TGTGCCAGCCAACAGGGGGCTTCCTACGAGCAGTACTTC,CASQQGASYEQYF
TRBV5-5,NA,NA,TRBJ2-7,TGTGCCAGCAGCTTGTATCAGGGCTCCTACGAGCAGTACTTC,CASSLYQGSYEQYF
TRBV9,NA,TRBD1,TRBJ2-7,TGTGCCAGCAGCGCCCGGACAGGGGTTTCCTACGAGCAGTACTTC,CASSARTGVSYEQYF
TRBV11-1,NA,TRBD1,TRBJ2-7,TGTGCCAGCAGCCCTCCGGGGACAGGTCCCTACGAGCAGTACTTC,CASSPPGTGPYEQYF
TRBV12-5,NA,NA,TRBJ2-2,TGTGCTAGTGGCCAGACTCAAGGCAACACCGGGGAGCTGTTTTTT,CASGQTQGNTGELFF
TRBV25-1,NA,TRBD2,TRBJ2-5,TGTGCCAGCGGACTAGACATTCAGCAAGAGACCCAGTACTTC,CASGLDIQQETQYF
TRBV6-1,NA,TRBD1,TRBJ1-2,TGTGCCAGCAGTTCCACAGGGGTTTTCAATGGCTACACCTTC,CASSSTGVFNGYTF
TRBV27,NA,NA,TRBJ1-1,TGTGCCAGCAGTTTTGCCGTAGGGTGGAGGACTGAAGCTTTCTTT,CASSFAVGWRTEAFF
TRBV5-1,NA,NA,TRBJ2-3,TGCGCCAGCAGCTTGGAAACACCGTTCGGCACAGATACGCAGTATTTT,CASSLETPFGTDTQYF
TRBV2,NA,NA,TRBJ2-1,TGTGCCAGCAAAGGACAGTCAGGGGCCAATGAGCAGTTCTTC,CASKGQSGANEQFF
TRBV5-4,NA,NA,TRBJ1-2,TGTGCCAGCAGCGGCGGGCCGGGGGAAAACTATGGCTACACCTTC,CASSGGPGENYGYTF
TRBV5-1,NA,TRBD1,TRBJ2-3,TGCGCCAGCAGCTTGGGGACAGGGGTAATGTCGCAGTATTTT,CASSLGTGVMSQYF
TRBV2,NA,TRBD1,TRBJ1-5,TGTGCCAGCAGTGAAGCGGCGACAGGGACGAATCAGCCCCAGCATTTT,CASSEAATGTNQPQHF
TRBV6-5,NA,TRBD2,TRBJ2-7,TGTGCCAGCAGCCCCGGGACTAGCTCCGGCTACGAGCAGTACTTC,CASSPGTSSGYEQYF
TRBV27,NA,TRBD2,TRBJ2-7,TGTGCCAGCCGGAGGGCTAGCGGGAAGTACGAGCAGTACTTC,CASRRASGKYEQYF
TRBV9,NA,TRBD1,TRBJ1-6,TGTGCCAGCAGCGTAGACAGTGCCCAGGGGGACCTCCACTTT,CASSVDSAQGDLHF
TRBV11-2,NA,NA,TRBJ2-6,TGTGCCAGCAGCTTCATACAGATCTCATACTCTGGGGCCAACGTCCTGACTTTC,CASSFIQISYSGANVLTF
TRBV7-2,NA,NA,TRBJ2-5,TGTGCCAGCAGCCAAGAAGTTATAGGTCGGAGGGGCTTCTGGGAGACCCAGTACTTC,CASSQEVIGRRGFWETQYF
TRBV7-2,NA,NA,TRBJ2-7,TGTGCCAGCAGCCCAGGACAGCCCTACGAGCAGTACTTC,CASSPGQPYEQYF
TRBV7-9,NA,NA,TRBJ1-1,TGTGCCAGCAGCCGACGAGAATTGGGGGGGAGCACTGAAGCTTTCTTT,CASSRRELGGSTEAFF
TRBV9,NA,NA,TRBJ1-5,TGTGCCAGCAGCGCCGGACACGATAGCAATCAGCCCCAGCATTTT,CASSAGHDSNQPQHF
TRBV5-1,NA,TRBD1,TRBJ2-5,TGCGCCAGCAGCTTGGGGGGGACAGGGCAAAAGGAGCAGTACTTC,CASSLGGTGQKEQYF
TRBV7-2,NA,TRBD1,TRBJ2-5,TGTGCCAGCAGCCTAGGGACAGGGAGAGAGACCCAGTACTTC,CASSLGTGRETQYF
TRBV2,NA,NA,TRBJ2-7,TGTGCCAGCAGTGACGGAGCTATCAATTACGAGCAGTACTTC,CASSDGAINYEQYF
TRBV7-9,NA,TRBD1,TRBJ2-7,TGTGCCAGCAGCTCTCCCCTCCCAGGGGGCTACGAGCAGTACTTC,CASSSPLPGGYEQYF
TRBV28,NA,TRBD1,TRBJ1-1,TGTGCCAGCAGTCCGGGGGACAGGGGGAGGACTGAAGCTTTCTTT,CASSPGDRGRTEAFF
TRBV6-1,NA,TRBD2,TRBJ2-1,TGTGCCAGCAACCTCGGACTAGCGGCCTACAATGAGCAGTTCTTC,CASNLGLAAYNEQFF
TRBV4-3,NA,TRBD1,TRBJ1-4,TGCGCCAGCAGCCGCCTCATACAGGGGGACGGCGAAAAACTGTTTTTT,CASSRLIQGDGEKLFF